This record covers a single T cell receptor beta chain. By its share of the sample, this clonotype is medium-sized (0.01 to 0.1%). What this receptor recognizes is not known. Qualities for individual bases were not recorded, and no much larger clone is one base off. These data originate in a study of tumor and adjacent non-tumor tissue in lung cancer (dated by TCRdb to 2016 to 2018). About the study as a whole: By cancer type, the cohort comprised about 13 adenocarcinoma patients, a couple of squamous cell carcinoma patients and 1 small cell lung cancer patient. The 15 or so patients were aged about 30 to 76 years, included 10 men and 5 women, and had TNM stage I to III disease. Sequencing produced some 130,000,000 productive TCRbeta reads in total, an average of about 4.2 million reads per sample. Using bulk TCRbeta repertoires from over 14 lung cancer patients, the study set lung tumor tissue side by side with matched distant non-tumor lung tissue. For each patient, one tumor sample and one normal lung sample were taken, giving under 35 paired specimens that underwent TCRbeta CDR3 sequencing. Study-wide conclusions, independent of this receptor: TCR diversity was significantly higher in younger patients, and higher tumor TCR diversity was associated with shorter overall and disease-free survival. The cohort had only about 14 patients, and the authors noted that larger samples and more detailed clinical data are needed. Tumor tissue showed significantly greater TCR diversity (inverse Simpson) than normal lung tissue (approximately 430 vs 150, P = 0.0075, Mann-Whitney U test). The top 100 clones accounted for a significantly larger cumulative portion of the repertoire in normal lung than in tumor tissue. Peripheral blood was not sequenced, so blood TCRbeta repertoires were not examined in the lung cancer patients of the study. Neither the sequencing platform nor unique molecular identifiers are mentioned in the methods.

CDR1 SQVTM and CDR2 ANQGSEA were looked up in the germline V gene. V is shortened by 5 bases, J by 0 bases, and the region joining them spans 10 bases. The cysteine opens and the phenylalanine closes a CDR3 of 13 amino acids. The kept DNA is CDR3 alone, 39 bases in frame from the first base. The library was built by means of multiplex PCR. Sequenced on an Illumina HiSeq 2500. TCRbeta libraries were built by three rounds of nested PCR using primers (Table S4), following protocols modified from ARM-PCR. Before sequencing, PCR products of 200-500 bp were excised from the gel and purified with the QIAquick gel extraction kit. As for how the authors treated the data: Trimmomatic was used to clean the reads, FLASH merged the cleaned reads into complete CDR3 sequences, and MiTCR assigned the sequences to V(D)J germline segments. VDJtools was used to compute clonal diversity as the inverse Simpson's index. Productive reads were defined as in-frame sequences without a premature stop codon. TCRdb cleaned the public reads at Q25 with fastp, built clones with MiXCR and kept in-frame beta chains. Identical CDR3 proteins give one entry, which carries the most common genes and DNA. These V and J calls originate from TCRdb's pipeline instead of the authors' own analysis. Present in this sample are tens of thousands of distinct CDR3 sequences, 75% to 90% of which were seen just once. About 14% of the sample lies in the top ten.

RNA was isolated from bulk, unsorted tissue, and RNA quality was assessed with a NanoDrop ND-1000 and an Agilent 2100. The donors were newly diagnosed lung cancer patients admitted for thoracic surgery in China from August to November 2014 who had not received prior chemotherapy. Patients who had received previous radiotherapy or chemotherapy, or who had another concurrent cancer, were excluded from the study. Surgical tissue pieces of roughly 1-2.2 cm3 were preserved in RNAlater solution and stored at -80 °C until use. The chain was built from TRBV29-1 and TRBJ1-1; the D gene is possibly TRBD1, with 5 bases matching. Sequencing was performed on lung tumor tissue. The sequence came from a woman between 50 and 59 years old with non-small cell lung cancer. The CDR3 corresponds to CSVRQQLNTEAFF. The DNA is TGCAGCGTTCGACAGCAGCTGAACACTGAAGCTTTCTTT. The CDR3 plus the reference TRBV29-1 and TRBJ1-1 genes for the other parts give the full variable domain: SAVISQKPSRDICQRGTSLTIQCQVDSQVTMMFWYRQQPGQSLTLIATANQGSEATYESGFVIDKFPISRPNLTFSTLTVSNMSPEDSSIYLCSVRQQLNTEAFFGQGTRLTVV.